This T cell receptor beta chain emerged from a study of blood T cell repertoires in COVID-19. Across the study: Samples came from the United States, Italy and Spain, spanning acute and convalescent COVID-19. PBMCs, B-cell-depleted T cells, or T cells provided the cDNA or gDNA that made up the material.

In the original processing: Estimates of nucleated cell counts were drawn from the amplification of reference gene primers. TCRdb's table, derived via immunoSEQ multiplex PCR, lists solely in-frame clones and lacks some. V, J and clone size are taken as reported in that table, and D and trimming were inferred from the DNA itself. Of 100,000 or so clones in the sample, roughly 90% were seen once. The CDR3 has 14 residues. The germline gives CDR1 MNHEY, CDR2 SMNVEV (reference sequence). V lost 4 bases, J lost 5 bases, and 3 bases stayed unmatched. Sequenced material: peripheral blood. The sequence was obtained from a human donor with acute or convalescent COVID-19. The donor label of this sample is uncertain. This chain connects TRBV27 to TRBJ1-4; the match to TRBD1 covers 8 bases. The CDR3 sequence is CASSWTGTNEKLFF. CDR3 nucleotides: TGTGCCAGCAGTTGGACAGGGACGAATGAAAAACTGTTTTTT.